Listed below are T cell receptor beta chains from one sample, sequenced in a study of T-cell memory formation after mild COVID-19. TCRdb fed the 5' RACE reads into MiXCR, producing one record per CDR3 protein. Of 540,000 or so distinct CDR3 sequences listed, around 20% are singletons. The sample was PBMCs or a T cell subset sorted from them (not recorded which). The receptor set was obtained from an adult woman who had mild COVID-19 (a few samples of this study predate the infection). Cell type and time point are not known. CDR3s include the opening cysteine and the closing phenylalanine or tryptophan. D genes are given only for firm matches. Not every row has a clone size; where given, it reads once, few, many or a size class.

j_call: TRBJ1-2
v_call: TRBV20-1
d_call: -
clone_size: many
cdr3_aa: CSALDGWDYGYTF
cdr3_nt: TGCAGTGCTCTGGACGGGTGGGACTATGGCTACACCTTC

j_call: TRBJ2-5
v_call: TRBV9
d_call: TRBD2
clone_size: few
cdr3_aa: CASSVGTVAGIQETQYF
cdr3_nt: TGTGCCAGCAGCGTAGGGACTGTAGCGGGGATCCAAGAGACCCAGTACTTC

j_call: TRBJ1-1
v_call: TRBV24-1
d_call: -
clone_size: many
cdr3_aa: CATSDLGGQPNTEAFF
cdr3_nt: TGTGCCACCAGTGATTTGGGAGGACAGCCGAACACTGAAGCTTTCTTT

j_call: TRBJ2-3
v_call: TRBV7-9
d_call: TRBD2
clone_size: few
cdr3_aa: CASSLQAGVPTDTQYF
cdr3_nt: TGTGCCAGCAGCTTACAAGCGGGGGTTCCCACAGATACGCAGTATTTT

j_call: TRBJ1-3
v_call: TRBV10-3
d_call: -
clone_size: -
cdr3_aa: CAIKGAYSSGNTIYF
cdr3_nt: TGTGCCATCAAAGGGGCTTACAGCTCTGGAAACACCATATATTTT

j_call: TRBJ2-4
v_call: TRBV12-3/TRBV12-4
d_call: -
clone_size: -
cdr3_aa: CASSFSGGLQGLAKNIQYF
cdr3_nt: TGTGCCAGCAGTTTCTCGGGGGGACTCCAGGGGTTAGCCAAAAACATTCAGTACTTC

j_call: TRBJ2-5
v_call: TRBV20-1
d_call: -
clone_size: -
cdr3_aa: CSARRTSQETQYF
cdr3_nt: TGCAGTGCTAGGCGGACCTCCCAAGAGACCCAGTACTTC

j_call: TRBJ2-5
v_call: TRBV20-1
d_call: TRBD2
clone_size: -
cdr3_aa: CSARDKGGLAGGSLETQYF
cdr3_nt: TGCAGTGCTAGAGATAAAGGCGGTCTAGCGGGAGGGTCATTAGAGACCCAGTACTTC

j_call: TRBJ2-3
v_call: TRBV7-9
d_call: -
clone_size: -
cdr3_aa: CASSLARADTQYF
cdr3_nt: TGTGCCAGCAGCTTAGCGAGGGCAGATACGCAGTATTTT

j_call: TRBJ1-4
v_call: TRBV7-2
d_call: -
clone_size: -
cdr3_aa: CASSRRTNEKLFF
cdr3_nt: TGTGCCAGCAGCCGGCGGACTAATGAAAAACTGTTTTTT

j_call: TRBJ2-3
v_call: TRBV20-1
d_call: TRBD2
clone_size: few
cdr3_aa: CSASRTSGADTQYF
cdr3_nt: TGCAGTGCTAGCCGGACTAGCGGGGCAGATACGCAGTATTTT

j_call: TRBJ1-1
v_call: TRBV29-1
d_call: TRBD1
clone_size: few
cdr3_aa: CSVEDEGTGAAFF
cdr3_nt: TGCAGCGTTGAAGATGAGGGGACAGGGGCAGCTTTCTTT

j_call: TRBJ1-1
v_call: TRBV6-5
d_call: -
clone_size: few
cdr3_aa: CASLTPGTEAFF
cdr3_nt: TGTGCCAGCCTGACCCCGGGCACTGAAGCTTTCTTT

j_call: TRBJ2-7
v_call: TRBV29-1
d_call: -
clone_size: -
cdr3_aa: CSVWGVISEQYF
cdr3_nt: TGCAGCGTTTGGGGCGTAATCTCGGAGCAGTACTTC

j_call: TRBJ1-2
v_call: TRBV3-1
d_call: TRBD1
clone_size: -
cdr3_aa: CASSQARTGYGYTF
cdr3_nt: TGTGCCAGCAGCCAGGCCCGGACAGGGTATGGCTACACCTTC

j_call: TRBJ2-1
v_call: TRBV12-3/TRBV12-4
d_call: TRBD1
clone_size: few
cdr3_aa: CASSPNAGTGNEQFF
cdr3_nt: TGTGCCAGCAGTCCCAACGCGGGGACAGGCAATGAGCAGTTCTTC

j_call: TRBJ2-1
v_call: TRBV6-2/TRBV6-3
d_call: TRBD2
clone_size: -
cdr3_aa: CASSGLLADDYNEQFF
cdr3_nt: TGTGCCAGCAGTGGGCTACTAGCGGATGACTACAATGAGCAGTTCTTC

j_call: TRBJ2-7
v_call: TRBV30
d_call: TRBD2
clone_size: -
cdr3_aa: CAWTTGGTSYEQYF
cdr3_nt: TGTGCCTGGACCACGGGGGGAACCTCCTACGAGCAGTACTTC

j_call: TRBJ2-7
v_call: TRBV4-2
d_call: -
clone_size: -
cdr3_aa: CASSQGREWSLYEQYF
cdr3_nt: TGTGCCAGCAGCCAAGGTCGGGAATGGAGTCTCTACGAGCAGTACTTC

j_call: TRBJ2-5
v_call: TRBV20-1
d_call: TRBD2
clone_size: few
cdr3_aa: CSANIPLLAGQETQYF
cdr3_nt: TGCAGTGCCAATATCCCGTTACTAGCGGGACAAGAGACCCAGTACTTC

j_call: TRBJ2-3
v_call: TRBV12-3/TRBV12-4
d_call: -
clone_size: few
cdr3_aa: CASHAPRGDLSTDTQYF
cdr3_nt: TGTGCCAGCCACGCCCCGCGGGGAGACCTTAGCACAGATACGCAGTATTTT

j_call: TRBJ2-3
v_call: TRBV9
d_call: -
clone_size: few
cdr3_aa: CASSPRRPTGFTQYF
cdr3_nt: TGTGCCAGCAGCCCCCGACGACCGACAGGCTTTACGCAGTATTTT

j_call: TRBJ2-2
v_call: TRBV5-1
d_call: TRBD1
clone_size: -
cdr3_aa: CASSFWGQRTTGELFF
cdr3_nt: TGCGCCAGCAGCTTCTGGGGACAGAGAACCACCGGGGAGCTGTTTTTT

j_call: TRBJ2-6
v_call: TRBV3-1
d_call: TRBD1
clone_size: few
cdr3_aa: CASSRWTGGRSGANVLTF
cdr3_nt: TGTGCCAGCAGCCGATGGACAGGGGGCCGCTCTGGGGCCAACGTCCTGACTTTC

j_call: TRBJ1-2
v_call: TRBV12-3/TRBV12-4
d_call: -
clone_size: -
cdr3_aa: CASSSLGSYGYTF
cdr3_nt: TGTGCCAGCAGTTCTCTGGGGTCCTATGGCTACACCTTC

j_call: TRBJ2-3
v_call: TRBV5-1
d_call: -
clone_size: -
cdr3_aa: CASSLAGKVSDTQYF
cdr3_nt: TGCGCCAGCAGCCTGGCCGGGAAGGTGTCGGATACGCAGTATTTT

j_call: TRBJ1-5
v_call: TRBV10-3
d_call: -
clone_size: -
cdr3_aa: CAIKQGLESNQPQHF
cdr3_nt: TGTGCCATCAAACAGGGTTTAGAAAGCAATCAGCCCCAGCATTTT

j_call: TRBJ1-2
v_call: TRBV24-1
d_call: TRBD1
clone_size: few
cdr3_aa: CATSDGTGGYGYTF
cdr3_nt: TGTGCCACCAGTGATGGGACAGGGGGCTATGGCTACACCTTC

j_call: TRBJ2-3
v_call: TRBV7-9
d_call: -
clone_size: -
cdr3_aa: CASSLDWDAQDTQYF
cdr3_nt: TGTGCCAGCAGCTTAGATTGGGATGCGCAAGATACGCAGTATTTT

j_call: TRBJ2-7
v_call: TRBV18
d_call: -
clone_size: few
cdr3_aa: CASRGPGVSYSYEQYF
cdr3_nt: TGTGCCAGCCGAGGACCGGGGGTATCCTACTCCTACGAGCAGTACTTC

j_call: TRBJ2-4
v_call: TRBV2
d_call: -
clone_size: few
cdr3_aa: CASSQRAFEYF
cdr3_nt: TGTGCCAGCAGTCAAAGGGCATTCGAGTACTTC

j_call: TRBJ2-6
v_call: TRBV6-5
d_call: -
clone_size: few
cdr3_aa: CASSPQANVLTF
cdr3_nt: TGTGCCAGCAGCCCCCAGGCCAACGTCCTGACTTTC

j_call: TRBJ1-1
v_call: TRBV11-3
d_call: -
clone_size: few
cdr3_aa: CASSPDSLNTEAFF
cdr3_nt: TGTGCCAGCAGCCCGGACAGCTTGAACACTGAAGCTTTCTTT

j_call: TRBJ2-3
v_call: TRBV4-3
d_call: TRBD2
clone_size: -
cdr3_aa: CASSQETAGGGADTQYF
cdr3_nt: TGCGCCAGCAGCCAAGAAACGGCGGGAGGAGGAGCAGATACGCAGTATTTT

j_call: TRBJ2-2
v_call: TRBV7-6
d_call: -
clone_size: few
cdr3_aa: CASSLEPHSNGELFF
cdr3_nt: TGTGCCAGCAGCTTAGAGCCCCATAGTAACGGGGAGCTGTTTTTT

j_call: TRBJ2-3
v_call: TRBV7-2
d_call: -
clone_size: few
cdr3_aa: CASSLAIGAGTDTQYF
cdr3_nt: TGTGCCAGCAGCTTAGCGATCGGGGCCGGCACAGATACGCAGTATTTT

j_call: TRBJ2-7
v_call: TRBV7-8
d_call: TRBD1
clone_size: few
cdr3_aa: CASSFFGTGASYEQYF
cdr3_nt: TGTGCCAGCAGCTTCTTTGGAACAGGGGCTTCCTACGAGCAGTACTTC

j_call: TRBJ2-1
v_call: TRBV9
d_call: -
clone_size: few
cdr3_aa: CASSAWRAGDEQFF
cdr3_nt: TGTGCCAGCAGCGCCTGGAGGGCCGGGGATGAGCAGTTCTTC

j_call: TRBJ2-1
v_call: TRBV20-1
d_call: -
clone_size: -
cdr3_aa: CSARFRNFHEQFF
cdr3_nt: TGCAGTGCTAGATTCCGCAATTTCCATGAGCAGTTCTTC

j_call: TRBJ2-7
v_call: TRBV20-1
d_call: TRBD1
clone_size: -
cdr3_aa: CSARDRGRYEQYF
cdr3_nt: TGCAGTGCTAGAGACAGGGGGCGGTACGAGCAGTACTTC

j_call: TRBJ1-5
v_call: TRBV7-2
d_call: TRBD1
clone_size: -
cdr3_aa: CASSLAQGARQPQHF
cdr3_nt: TGTGCCAGCAGCTTAGCGCAGGGGGCGCGGCAGCCCCAGCATTTT

j_call: TRBJ1-2
v_call: TRBV5-1
d_call: -
clone_size: -
cdr3_aa: CASSPDRVGRDGYTF
cdr3_nt: TGCGCCAGCAGCCCGGACAGAGTGGGGCGGGACGGCTACACCTTC

j_call: TRBJ2-2
v_call: TRBV7-9
d_call: -
clone_size: -
cdr3_aa: CASSRQEGAYTGELFF
cdr3_nt: TGTGCCAGCAGCCGCCAGGAGGGGGCTTACACCGGGGAGCTGTTTTTT

j_call: TRBJ1-5
v_call: TRBV12-3/TRBV12-4
d_call: -
clone_size: -
cdr3_aa: CASSLDEEGWVHF
cdr3_nt: TGTGCCAGCAGTTTAGATGAGGAAGGGTGGGTCCATTTT

j_call: TRBJ2-1
v_call: TRBV7-8
d_call: -
clone_size: -
cdr3_aa: CASSLWTENGRGHEQFF
cdr3_nt: TGTGCCAGCAGCTTATGGACTGAGAACGGGAGAGGACATGAGCAGTTCTTC

j_call: TRBJ2-1
v_call: TRBV20-1
d_call: TRBD2
clone_size: few
cdr3_aa: CSARRGLAGYNEQFF
cdr3_nt: TGCAGTGCTAGACGGGGACTAGCTGGTTACAATGAGCAGTTCTTC

j_call: TRBJ2-5
v_call: TRBV5-4
d_call: TRBD2
clone_size: -
cdr3_aa: CASSKPGSSGRRLTETQYF
cdr3_nt: TGTGCCAGCAGCAAACCCGGGTCTAGCGGGAGAAGGTTGACGGAGACCCAGTACTTC

j_call: TRBJ2-7
v_call: TRBV29-1
d_call: -
clone_size: -
cdr3_aa: CSVEDVNSYEQYF
cdr3_nt: TGCAGCGTTGAAGACGTGAACTCCTACGAGCAGTACTTC

j_call: TRBJ2-4
v_call: TRBV9
d_call: -
clone_size: -
cdr3_aa: CASSVSGTDKNIQYF
cdr3_nt: TGTGCCAGCAGCGTATCGGGGACCGACAAAAACATTCAGTACTTC

j_call: TRBJ1-6
v_call: TRBV20-1
d_call: TRBD1
clone_size: few
cdr3_aa: CSAAIGQGNSPLHF
cdr3_nt: TGCAGTGCTGCCATAGGACAGGGAAATTCACCCCTCCACTTT

j_call: TRBJ2-5
v_call: TRBV5-1
d_call: TRBD1
clone_size: -
cdr3_aa: CSSSLEYGTGRETQYF
cdr3_nt: TGCTCCAGCAGCTTGGAATACGGGACAGGGAGAGAGACCCAGTACTTC

j_call: TRBJ2-1
v_call: TRBV19
d_call: TRBD2
clone_size: once
cdr3_aa: CASSRVGTGGEQFF
cdr3_nt: TGTGCCAGTAGTAGGGTAGGGACGGGGGGTGAGCAGTTCTTC

j_call: TRBJ1-2
v_call: TRBV6-1
d_call: TRBD1
clone_size: -
cdr3_aa: CASSEPRRGHNYGYTF
cdr3_nt: TGTGCCAGCAGTGAACCGCGGAGGGGGCATAACTATGGCTACACCTTC